This T cell receptor (beta chain) was identified during a study of neurological immune-mediated disorders. This clonotype was counted at least ten times. Germline assignment: CDR1 SGHTS and CDR2 YDEGEE. The CDR3 runs 14 residues. Losses at the gene ends were 2 bases for V and 7 bases for J; bases not matched to a gene: 9. Each CDR3 protein gets one entry after TCRdb re-called the 5' RACE reads with MiXCR. The profile shows about 59,000 distinct CDR3 sequences, over 9.5% of them singletons. V usage is TRBV5-8 and J usage is TRBJ2-7, with 7 nucleotides matching TRBD1. The TCR comes from a woman between 55 and 75 years old with HTLV-1-associated myelopathy (HAM/TSP). Sequencing input: PBMCs. This chain's CDR3 is CASSFLPGQTEQYF. In nucleotides, the CDR3 is TGTGCCAGCAGCTTTCTTCCGGGACAGACTGAGCAGTACTTC.